What follows is one T cell receptor beta chain and its context. The data originate from a study of CXCR3-negative and CXCR3-positive naive CD8 T cells. Libraries were UMI-labeled 5' RACE TRB cDNA. Each CDR3 protein gets one entry in TCRdb, which reprocessed the 5' RACE reads and gives no DNA. The sample includes about 90,000 distinct CDR3 sequences. This CDR3 contains 13 residues. This clonotype was obtained from a human donor in good health. Some clones in this sample may be carry-over from other donors' samples. The V and J genes are TRBV12-3 or TRBV12-4 and TRBJ2-1. Sequencing used naive CXCR3- CD8+ T cells from blood. Described subset: CD45RO-CCR7+CD27+CD95- naive CD8+ T cells lacking CXCR3 (TNR3-). The CDR3 protein is CASSFARNNEQFF.